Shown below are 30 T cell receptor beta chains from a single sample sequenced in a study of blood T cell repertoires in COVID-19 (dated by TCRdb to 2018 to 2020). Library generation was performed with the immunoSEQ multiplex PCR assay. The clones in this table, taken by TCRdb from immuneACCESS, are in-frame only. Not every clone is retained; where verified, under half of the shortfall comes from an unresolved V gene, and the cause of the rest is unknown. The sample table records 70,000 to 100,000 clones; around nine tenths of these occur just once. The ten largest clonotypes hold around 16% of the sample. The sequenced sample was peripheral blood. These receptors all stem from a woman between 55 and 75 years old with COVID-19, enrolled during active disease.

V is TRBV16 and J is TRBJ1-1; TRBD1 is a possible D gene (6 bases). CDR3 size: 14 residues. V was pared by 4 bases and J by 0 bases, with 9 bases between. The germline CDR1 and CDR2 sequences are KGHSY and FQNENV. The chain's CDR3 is CASSPGQMNTEAFF. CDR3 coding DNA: TGTGCCAGCAGCCCGGGACAAATGAACACTGAAGCTTTCTTT.

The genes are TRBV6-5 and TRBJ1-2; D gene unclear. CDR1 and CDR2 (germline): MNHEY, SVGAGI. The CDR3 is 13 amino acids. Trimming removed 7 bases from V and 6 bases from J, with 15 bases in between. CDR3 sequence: CASTADVNDGYTF. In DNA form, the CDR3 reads TGTGCCAGCACCGCGGATGTGAACGATGGCTACACCTTC.

The CDR3 bases are TGCGCCAGCAGCCCCGGACAGGGGGCTTATTCACCCCTCCACTTT. Amino acids: CASSPGQGAYSPLHF. The rearrangement joins TRBV5-1 to TRBJ1-6, with TRBD1 identical over 11 bases. V lost 4 bases to trimming and J lost 8 bases; unmatched junction nucleotides: 5. CDR3 length equals 15 residues. Germline CDR1 is SGHRS and CDR2 is YFSETQ.

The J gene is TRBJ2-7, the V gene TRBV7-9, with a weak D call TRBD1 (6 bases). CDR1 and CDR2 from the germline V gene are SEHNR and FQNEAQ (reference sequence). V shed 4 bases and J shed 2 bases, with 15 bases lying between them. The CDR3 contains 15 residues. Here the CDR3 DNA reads TGTGCCAGCAGCTACAGTAGGACAGCGACCTACGAGCAGTACTTC. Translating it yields CASSYSRTATYEQYF.

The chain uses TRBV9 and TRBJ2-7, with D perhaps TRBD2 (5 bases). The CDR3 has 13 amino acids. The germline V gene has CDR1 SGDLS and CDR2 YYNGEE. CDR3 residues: CAVLGEKPYEQYF. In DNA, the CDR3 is TGTGCAGTTCTCGGGGAAAAGCCCTACGAGCAGTACTTC. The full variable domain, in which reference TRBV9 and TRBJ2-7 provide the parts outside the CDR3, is DSGVTQTPKHLITATGQRVTLRCSPRSGDLSVYWYQQSLDQGLQFLIQYYNGEERAKGNILERFSAQQFPDLHSELNLSSLELGDSALYFCAVLGEKPYEQYFGPGTRLTVT.

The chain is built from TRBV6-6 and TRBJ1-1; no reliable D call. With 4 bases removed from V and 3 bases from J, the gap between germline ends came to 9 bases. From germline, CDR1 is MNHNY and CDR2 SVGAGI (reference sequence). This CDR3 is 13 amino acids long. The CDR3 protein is CASSWAEDTEAFF. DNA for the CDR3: TGTGCCAGCAGTTGGGCGGAGGACACTGAAGCTTTCTTT.

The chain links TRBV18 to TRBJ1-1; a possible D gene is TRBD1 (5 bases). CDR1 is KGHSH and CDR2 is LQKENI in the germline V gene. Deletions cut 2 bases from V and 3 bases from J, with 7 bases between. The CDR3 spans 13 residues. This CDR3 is CASSPATDTEAFF. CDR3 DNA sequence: TGTGCCAGCTCACCAGCGACAGACACTGAAGCTTTCTTT.

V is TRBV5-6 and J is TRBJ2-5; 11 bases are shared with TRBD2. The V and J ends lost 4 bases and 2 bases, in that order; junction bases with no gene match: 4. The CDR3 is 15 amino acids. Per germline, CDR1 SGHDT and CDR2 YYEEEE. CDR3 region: CASSRRLAGQETQYF. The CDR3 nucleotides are TGTGCCAGCAGCCGCAGACTAGCGGGGCAAGAGACCCAGTACTTC.

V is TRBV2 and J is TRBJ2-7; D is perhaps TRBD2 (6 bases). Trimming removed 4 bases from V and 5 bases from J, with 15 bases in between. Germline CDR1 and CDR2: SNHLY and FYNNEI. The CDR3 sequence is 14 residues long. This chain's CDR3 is CASSAGVSMNEQYF. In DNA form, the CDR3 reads TGTGCCAGCAGTGCGGGGGTTTCTATGAACGAGCAGTACTTC.

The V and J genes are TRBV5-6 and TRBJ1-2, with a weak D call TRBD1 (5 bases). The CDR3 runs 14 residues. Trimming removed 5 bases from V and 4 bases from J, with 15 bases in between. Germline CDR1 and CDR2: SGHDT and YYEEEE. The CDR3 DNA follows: TGTGCCAGCAGTACCCCCCCGGGGGGCTATGGCTACACCTTC. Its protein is CASSTPPGGYGYTF.

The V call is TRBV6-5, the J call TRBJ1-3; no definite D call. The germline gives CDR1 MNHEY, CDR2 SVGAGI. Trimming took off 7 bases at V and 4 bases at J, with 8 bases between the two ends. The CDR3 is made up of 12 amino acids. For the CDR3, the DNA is TGTGCCAGCAACACACAGGGAAACACCATATATTTT. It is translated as CASNTQGNTIYF.

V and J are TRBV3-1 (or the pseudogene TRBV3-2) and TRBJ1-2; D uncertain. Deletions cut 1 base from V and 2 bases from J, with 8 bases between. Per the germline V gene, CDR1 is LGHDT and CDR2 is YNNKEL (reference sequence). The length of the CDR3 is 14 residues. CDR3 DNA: TGTGCCAGCAGCCAAGGAACAAGAAACTATGGCTACACCTTC. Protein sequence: CASSQGTRNYGYTF.

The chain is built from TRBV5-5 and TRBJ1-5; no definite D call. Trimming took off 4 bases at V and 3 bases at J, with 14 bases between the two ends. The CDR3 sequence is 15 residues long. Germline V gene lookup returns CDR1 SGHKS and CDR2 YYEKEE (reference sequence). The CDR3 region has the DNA TGTGCCAGCAGCCCTAGAGGTGTCTCCAATCAGCCCCAGCATTTT. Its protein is CASSPRGVSNQPQHF.

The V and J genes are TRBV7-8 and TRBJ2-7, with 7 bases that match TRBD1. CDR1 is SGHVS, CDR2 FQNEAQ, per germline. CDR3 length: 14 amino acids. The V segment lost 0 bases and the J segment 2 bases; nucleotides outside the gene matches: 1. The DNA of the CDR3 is TGTGCCAGCAGCTTAGCTGACAGGGCCTACGAGCAGTACTTC. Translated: CASSLADRAYEQYF.

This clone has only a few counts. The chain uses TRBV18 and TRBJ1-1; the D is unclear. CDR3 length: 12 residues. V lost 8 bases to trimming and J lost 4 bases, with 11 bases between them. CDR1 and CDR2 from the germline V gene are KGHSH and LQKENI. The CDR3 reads CASLREGTEAFF. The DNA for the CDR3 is TGTGCCAGCCTACGGGAGGGCACTGAAGCTTTCTTT.

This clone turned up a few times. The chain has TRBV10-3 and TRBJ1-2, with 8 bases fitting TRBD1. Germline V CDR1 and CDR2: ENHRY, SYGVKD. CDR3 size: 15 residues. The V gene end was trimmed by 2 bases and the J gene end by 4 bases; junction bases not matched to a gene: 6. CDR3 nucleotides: TGTGCCATCAGTGAGCGGGCAGGGGGCCTCTATGGCTACACCTTC. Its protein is CAISERAGGLYGYTF.

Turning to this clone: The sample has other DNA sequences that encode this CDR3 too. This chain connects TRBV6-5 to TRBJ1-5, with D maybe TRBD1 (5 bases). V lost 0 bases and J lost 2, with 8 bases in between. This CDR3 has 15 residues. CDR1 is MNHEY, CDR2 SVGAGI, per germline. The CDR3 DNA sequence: TGTGCCAGCAGTTACTCGAGCAGGGGCAATCAGCCCCAGCATTTT. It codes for CASSYSSRGNQPQHF.

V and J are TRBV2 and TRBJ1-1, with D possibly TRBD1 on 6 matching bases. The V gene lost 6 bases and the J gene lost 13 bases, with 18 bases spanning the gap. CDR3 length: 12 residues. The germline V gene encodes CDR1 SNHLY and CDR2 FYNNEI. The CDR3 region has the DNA TGTGCCAGCAGGGAGGGGGGGTTAGAGAATTTCTTT. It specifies CASREGGLENFF.

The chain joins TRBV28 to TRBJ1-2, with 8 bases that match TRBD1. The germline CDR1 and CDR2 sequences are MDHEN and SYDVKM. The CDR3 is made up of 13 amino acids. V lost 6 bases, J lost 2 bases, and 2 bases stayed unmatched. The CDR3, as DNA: TGTGCCAGCAGCCCAGGGGGCAACTATGGCTACACCTTC. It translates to CASSPGGNYGYTF.

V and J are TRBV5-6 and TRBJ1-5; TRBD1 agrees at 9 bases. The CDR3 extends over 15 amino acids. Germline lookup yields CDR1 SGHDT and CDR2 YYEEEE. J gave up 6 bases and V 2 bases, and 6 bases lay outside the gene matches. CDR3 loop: CASSFGQGISQPQHF. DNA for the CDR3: TGTGCCAGCAGCTTCGGACAGGGGATAAGTCAGCCCCAGCATTTT.

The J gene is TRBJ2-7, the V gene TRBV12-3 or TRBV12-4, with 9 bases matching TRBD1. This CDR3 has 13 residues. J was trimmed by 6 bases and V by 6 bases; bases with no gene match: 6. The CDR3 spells CASRRTGGGEQYF. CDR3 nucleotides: TGTGCCAGCAGACGTACAGGGGGCGGCGAGCAGTACTTC.

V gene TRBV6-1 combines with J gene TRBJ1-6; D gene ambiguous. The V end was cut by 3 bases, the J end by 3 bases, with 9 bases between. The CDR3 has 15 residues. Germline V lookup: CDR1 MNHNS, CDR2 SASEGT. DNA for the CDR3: TGTGCCAGCAGTGATCTCCTGAGCTATAATTCACCCCTCCACTTT. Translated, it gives CASSDLLSYNSPLHF.

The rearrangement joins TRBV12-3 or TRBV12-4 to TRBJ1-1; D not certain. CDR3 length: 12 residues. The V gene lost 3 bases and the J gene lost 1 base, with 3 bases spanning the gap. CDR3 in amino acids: CASSFRNTEAFF. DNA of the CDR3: TGTGCCAGCAGTTTCCGGAACACTGAAGCTTTCTTT.

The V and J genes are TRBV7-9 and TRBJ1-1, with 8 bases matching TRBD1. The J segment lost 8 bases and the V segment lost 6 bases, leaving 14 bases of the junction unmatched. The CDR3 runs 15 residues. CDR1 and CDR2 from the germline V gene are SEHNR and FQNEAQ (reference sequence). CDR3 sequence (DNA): TGTGCCAGCAGGGACAACAGACAGGGGATTACGGAAGCTTTCTTT. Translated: CASRDNRQGITEAFF.

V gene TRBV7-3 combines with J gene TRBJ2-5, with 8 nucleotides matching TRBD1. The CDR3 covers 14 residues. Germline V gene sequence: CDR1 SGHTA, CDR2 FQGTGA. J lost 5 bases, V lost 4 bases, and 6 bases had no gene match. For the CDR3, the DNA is TGTGCCAGCAGCTCCCAGGGGGCGGGGGAGACCCAGTACTTC. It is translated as CASSSQGAGETQYF.

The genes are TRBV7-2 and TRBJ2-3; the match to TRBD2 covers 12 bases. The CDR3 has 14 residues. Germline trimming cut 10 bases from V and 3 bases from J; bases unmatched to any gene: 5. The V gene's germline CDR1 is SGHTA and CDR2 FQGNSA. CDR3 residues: CATSSGGATDTQYF. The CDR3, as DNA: TGTGCCACATCTAGCGGGGGGGCTACAGATACGCAGTATTTT.

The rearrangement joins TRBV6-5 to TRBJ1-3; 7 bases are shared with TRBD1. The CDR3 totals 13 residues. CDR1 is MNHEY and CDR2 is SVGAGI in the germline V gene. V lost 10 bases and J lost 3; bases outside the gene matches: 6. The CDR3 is CATRQGVGNTIYF. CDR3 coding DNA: TGTGCCACCAGACAGGGCGTTGGAAACACCATATATTTT.

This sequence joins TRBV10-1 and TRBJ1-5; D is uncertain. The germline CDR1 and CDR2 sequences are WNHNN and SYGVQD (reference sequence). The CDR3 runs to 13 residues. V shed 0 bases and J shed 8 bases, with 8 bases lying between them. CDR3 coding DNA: TGCGCCAGCAGTGAGTCCCACGCGGAGCCCCAGCATTTT. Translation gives CASSESHAEPQHF.

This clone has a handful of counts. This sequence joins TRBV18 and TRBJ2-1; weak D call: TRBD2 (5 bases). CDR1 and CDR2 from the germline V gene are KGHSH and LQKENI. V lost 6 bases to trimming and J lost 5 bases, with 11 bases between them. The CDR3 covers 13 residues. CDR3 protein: CASSGQTNNEQFF. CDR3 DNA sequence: TGTGCCAGCTCTGGGCAGACTAACAATGAGCAGTTCTTC.

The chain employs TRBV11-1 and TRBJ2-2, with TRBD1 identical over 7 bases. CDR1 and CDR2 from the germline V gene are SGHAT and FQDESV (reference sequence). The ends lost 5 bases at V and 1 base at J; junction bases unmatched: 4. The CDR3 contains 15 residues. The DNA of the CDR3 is TGTGCCAGCAGCCCTCGGACAGGGAACACCGGGGAGCTGTTTTTT. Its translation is CASSPRTGNTGELFF.